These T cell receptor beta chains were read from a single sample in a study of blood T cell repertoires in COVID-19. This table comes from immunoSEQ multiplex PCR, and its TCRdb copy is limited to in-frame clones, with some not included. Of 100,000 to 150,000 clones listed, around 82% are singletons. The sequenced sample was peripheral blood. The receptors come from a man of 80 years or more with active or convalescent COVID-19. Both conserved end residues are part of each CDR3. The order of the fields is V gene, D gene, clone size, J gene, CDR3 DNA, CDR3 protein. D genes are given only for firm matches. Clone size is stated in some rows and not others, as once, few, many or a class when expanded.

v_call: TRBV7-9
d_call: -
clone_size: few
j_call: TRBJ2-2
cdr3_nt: TGTGCCAGCGCTAGGAGCGGGGGGGAGCTGTTTTTT
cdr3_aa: CASARSGGELFF

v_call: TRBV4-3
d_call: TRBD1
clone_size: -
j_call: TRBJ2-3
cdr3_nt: TGCGCCAGCAGCCAGTCATACAGGGGCGCGTCGGATACGCAGTATTTT
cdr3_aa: CASSQSYRGASDTQYF

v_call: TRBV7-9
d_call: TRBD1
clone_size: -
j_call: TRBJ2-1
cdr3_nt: TGTGCCAGCAGCTTCCAACAGGGGGCAGGGGTCTTC
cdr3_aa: CASSFQQGAGVF

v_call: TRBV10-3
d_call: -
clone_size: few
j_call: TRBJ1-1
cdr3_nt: TGTGCCATCAGTGGAACTCCCGAGAGCACTGAAGCTTTCTTT
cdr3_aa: CAISGTPESTEAFF

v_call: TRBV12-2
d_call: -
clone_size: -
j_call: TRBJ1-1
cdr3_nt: TGTGCAAGTCGCTTCTACCTCAAGGGGAACATGAACACTGAAGCTTTCTTT
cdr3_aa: CASRFYLKGNMNTEAFF

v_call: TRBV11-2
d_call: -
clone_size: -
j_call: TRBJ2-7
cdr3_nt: TGTGCCAGCAGCCCCAGACAGGTGCAGTACTTC
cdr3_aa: CASSPRQVQYF

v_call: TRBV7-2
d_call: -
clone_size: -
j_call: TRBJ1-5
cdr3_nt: TGTGCCAGCAGCTTAGGGGGGCTTCCTCAGCCCCAGCATTTT
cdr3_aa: CASSLGGLPQPQHF

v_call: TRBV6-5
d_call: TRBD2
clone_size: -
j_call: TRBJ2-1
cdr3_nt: TGTGCCAGCAGTTACTCCGGGACTAGCGGGTTTGGTGAGCAGTTCTTC
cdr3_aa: CASSYSGTSGFGEQFF

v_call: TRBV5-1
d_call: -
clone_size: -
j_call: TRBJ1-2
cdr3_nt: TGCGCCAGCAGCCCAAGTCCCTCAGGGGCAGGGGACTACACCTTC
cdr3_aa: CASSPSPSGAGDYTF

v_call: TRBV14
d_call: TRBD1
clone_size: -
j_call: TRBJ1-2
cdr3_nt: TGTGCCAGCAGCCGGCGTGGGACAGGGGATGGCTACACCTTC
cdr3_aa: CASSRRGTGDGYTF

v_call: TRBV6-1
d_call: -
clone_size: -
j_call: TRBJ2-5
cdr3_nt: TGTGCCAGCAGTGAATTTAAGACAGGGAGGGAGACCCAGTACTTC
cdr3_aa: CASSEFKTGRETQYF